The clone carrying this TCR beta chain was picked up a small number of times. Its antigen remains unknown. The germline V and J ends were trimmed by 6 bases and 9 bases, with 12 bases remaining between them. This CDR3 has 13 residues. Germline V gives CDR1 MNHNS, CDR2 SASEGT. The source of the sample is a study of T cells in Graves' hyperthyroidism and ophthalmopathy. Study as a whole: Any treatment followed the collection of peripheral blood at initial diagnosis.

The CDR3 regions of TCR beta were amplified from RNA transcripts. The TCR CDR3 first-round RT-PCR relied on the HTBI primer set. TCRdb passed the multiplex PCR reads through MiXCR, listing each CDR3 protein once. The sample lists some 550,000 distinct CDR3 sequences; more than 15% were seen once. Whole-study results and caveats: Blood samples included most of the expanded thyroid clonotypes exceeding 0.001.

The sequenced material came from blood. V usage is TRBV6-1 and J usage is TRBJ1-6; D may be TRBD1 (6 bases). The receptor comes from a middle-aged woman with Graves' ophthalmopathy. The CDR3 bases are TGTGCCAGCAGAAGAAACAGGGCTTCACCCCTCCACTTT. It specifies CASRRNRASPLHF.